Listed here is a single T cell receptor beta chain. This clonotype was picked up a small number of times. Which antigen it targets is not known. The junction and the germline gene differ at one end; a read error may be behind it. Using a constant-region primer and ProtoScript II reverse transcriptase, TCRbeta-specific cDNA was reverse-transcribed from 400 to 550 ng total RNA. TCRbeta libraries were built with three nested multiplex PCR rounds, a slightly modified ARM-PCR procedure. Each of the first two PCR rounds ran for about 10 cycles using multiplex TRBV1-TRBV30 forward primers together with a Cbeta reverse primer. A final 25-cycle PCR with Deep VentR polymerase added sample barcodes and Illumina adapters. Before sequencing, amplicons of 200-500 bp were gel-purified using a QIAquick gel extraction kit. The TCRbeta amplicons were sequenced with 250-bp paired-end reads on an Illumina HiSeq 2500. Processing in the source paper ran as follows. To recover full CDR3 sequences, reads were quality-trimmed using Trimmomatic v0.33 and paired reads were then merged using FLASH v1.2.11. MiGEC v1.2.1b assigned V, D and J germline segments to the rearranged TCRbeta sequences. VDJtools v1.0.0 computed clonotype statistics and Shannon-Wiener diversity indices. To reduce sampling bias, subsequent analyses other than the diversity analysis used only the 250 most abundant clonotypes in each sample. The raw public reads went through TCRdb reprocessing: fastp at Q25, MiXCR clone calling, in-frame beta chains kept. Each CDR3 protein gets just one entry, which takes the most common genes and DNA from the rows behind it. It is TCRdb's table, rather than the study itself, that gives the V and J calls and clone size. The sample records 35,000 to 40,000 distinct CDR3 sequences, roughly 80% of which are singletons. The ten largest clonotypes hold around 38% of the sample.

Without any cell sorting, total RNA and DNA were extracted together from about 20-30 mg of bulk tissue using the AllPrep DNA/RNA mini kit. Surgical resection was performed in China between late 2015 and 2016 on four to six patients with histopathologically diagnosed primary liver carcinoma. Patients had chronic HBV infection and were treatment-naive at sampling. Fresh tumor and adjacent tissue pieces were bisected, with one half stored in RNAlater at -80 degrees C and the other half sent for histology. For CDR1 and CDR2, the germline V gene lists SQVTM and ANQGSEA. Including the terminal cysteine and phenylalanine, the CDR3 comprises 15 residues. Only CDR3 DNA is held: 45 bases, read in frame from base 1. This record comes from a study of tumor-infiltrating lymphocytes in primary liver carcinoma (dated by TCRdb to the late 2010s). As for the study more broadly: The five patients, three men and two women aged 30 to 69 years, had hepatocellular carcinoma (four) or combined HCC and intrahepatic cholangiocarcinoma (one). The five patients had tumors staged T1-T3 N0M0, with maximum diameters ranging from 4.2 to 10 cm. Samples yielded roughly 3.5 to 7.13 million productive TCRbeta reads; read depth did not differ significantly between tissue types. TCRbeta repertoire sequencing, expression microarrays and whole-exome sequencing were combined in the study across five regions of each liver tumor, with adjacent normal tissue and blood also included. A total of approximately 35 specimens from 5 patients underwent TCRbeta repertoire sequencing, comprising some 25 tumor regions, 5 adjacent noncancerous liver tissues and 5 peripheral blood samples. High reproducibility was observed for the technical replicate repertoires, with mean shared-clone rates approximately 0.9 and correlation coefficients above 0.95. The full study reports these points: The top 250 clones accounted for a significantly greater share of the repertoire in tumors than in blood (p = 0.039). Only the TCR beta chain was sequenced, so true repertoire diversity is likely underestimated because unpaired alpha chains were not captured. Repertoire overlap was found to be higher between tumor regions (mean around 36%) than between tumor-adjacent (around 17%) or tumor-blood (about 14%) pairs, consistent with antigen-driven expansion. With just 4 or 5 patients in the study, the authors point out that the findings should be validated in a larger study. Since the samples were bulk and unsorted, there was no way to compare CD4+ and CD8+ T cell repertoires.

Source material: tumor-adjacent normal liver tissue. The TCR originated in a man in his forties or fifties with primary liver carcinoma and hepatitis B virus infection. This sequence uses TRBV29-1 and TRBJ2-5, with TRBD1 matching 9 junction bases. Read as DNA, the sequence is TGCAGCGTTGAAGCGGACAGGGGTCGAGCAGAGACCCGGTATTTC. It codes for CSVEADRGRAETRYF. With all but the CDR3 taken from the reference TRBV29-1 and TRBJ2-5 genes, the full variable domain is: SAVISQKPSRDICQRGTSLTIQCQVDSQVTMMFWYRQQPGQSLTLIATANQGSEATYESGFVIDKFPISRPNLTFSTLTVSNMSPEDSSIYLCSVEADRGRAETRYFGPGTRLLVL.